This T cell receptor beta chain came from a study of radiotherapy plus CTLA-4 blockade in lung cancer. Study conclusions and caveats: Clones of tumor-derived TCRs expanded in blood after radiotherapy plus ipilimumab. Best predicting response, reportedly, were early blood T cell clone dynamics, with interferon-beta.

Comments on this clone: Its specificity is unknown.

Germline V gene sequence: CDR1 LGHNA, CDR2 YSLEER. Trimming at V came to 0 bases and at J to 13 bases, leaving 11 bases not matched to a gene. This CDR3 contains 15 residues. The assay was immunoSEQ multiplex PCR, and TCRdb's table has in-frame clones only and misses some. The sample shows tens of thousands of clones, around 70% of them seen only once. The V call is TRBV4-3, the J call TRBJ2-1, with TRBD2 identical over 8 bases. The input for sequencing was peripheral blood, taken from a patient treated with radiotherapy plus ipilimumab. The receptor was derived from a human donor with non-small cell lung cancer who had stable disease on radiotherapy plus ipilimumab. The CDR3 region is CASSQDSVSGTSQFF. The DNA of the CDR3 is TGCGCCAGCAGCCAAGATAGCGTTTCGGGGACTAGTCAGTTCTTC.